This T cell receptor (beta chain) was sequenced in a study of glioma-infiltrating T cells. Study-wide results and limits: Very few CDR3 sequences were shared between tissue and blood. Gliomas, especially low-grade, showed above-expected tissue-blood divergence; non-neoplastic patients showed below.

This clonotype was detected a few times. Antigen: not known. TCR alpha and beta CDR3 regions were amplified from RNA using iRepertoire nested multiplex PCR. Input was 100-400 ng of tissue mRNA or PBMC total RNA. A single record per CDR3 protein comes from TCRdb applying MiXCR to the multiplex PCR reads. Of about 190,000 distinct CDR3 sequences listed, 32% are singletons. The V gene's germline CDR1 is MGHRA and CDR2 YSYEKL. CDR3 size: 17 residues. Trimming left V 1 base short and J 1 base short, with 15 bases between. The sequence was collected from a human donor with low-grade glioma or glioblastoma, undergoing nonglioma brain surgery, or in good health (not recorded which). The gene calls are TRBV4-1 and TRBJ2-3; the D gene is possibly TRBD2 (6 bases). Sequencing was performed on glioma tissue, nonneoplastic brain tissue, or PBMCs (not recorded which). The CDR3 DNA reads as TGCGCCAGCAGCCAAGTGGAGACTACGGGAGGCACAGATACGCAGTATTTT. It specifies CASSQVETTGGTDTQYF.